In its sample, the clone carrying this TCR beta chain was seen a few times. What it binds is not known. TCRdb reanalysed the 5' RACE reads using MiXCR and keeps one entry per CDR3 protein. The sample gives 600,000 to 800,000 distinct CDR3 sequences, 21% of which show up once; roughly 4.3% is in the top ten. The CDR3 is made up of 20 amino acids. The germline CDR1 and CDR2 sequences are SNHLY and FYNNEI. Trimming took 3 bases from V and 0 from J; bases not matched to a gene: 11. The sample is drawn from a study of identical twins. Findings of the study overall: The presence of invariant MAIT and iNKT cells could partly confound analyses of zero-insertion sequences.

The same specimen was also included in a second study, on T cells expressing NK-cell markers.

The sequence derives from a woman aged 18 to 35 in good health. The chain carries TRBV2 and TRBJ2-1; 13 bases line up with TRBD2. The sequenced material came from PBMCs. CDR3 protein: CASSEAFTSGGGSSYNEQFF. The CDR3 bases are TGTGCCAGCAGTGAGGCTTTCACTAGCGGGGGGGGGAGCTCCTACAATGAGCAGTTCTTC.